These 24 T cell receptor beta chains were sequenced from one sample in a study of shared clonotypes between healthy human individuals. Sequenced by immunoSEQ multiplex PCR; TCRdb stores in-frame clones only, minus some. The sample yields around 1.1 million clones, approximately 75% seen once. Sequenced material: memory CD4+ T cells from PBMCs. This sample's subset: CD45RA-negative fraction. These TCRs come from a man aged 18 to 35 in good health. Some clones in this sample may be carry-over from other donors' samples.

Here the CDR3 DNA reads TGTGCCAGCTCACCCCTGGGCCTGGGACTGAAGTCCGCCCACGTCTACGAGCAGTACTTC. It encodes CASSPLGLGLKSAHVYEQYF. The chain uses TRBV18 and TRBJ2-7; D is perhaps TRBD2 (6 bases). Germline assignment: CDR1 KGHSH and CDR2 LQKENI. The V gene lost 3 bases and the J gene lost 3 bases, with 30 bases spanning the gap. This CDR3 has 20 amino acids.

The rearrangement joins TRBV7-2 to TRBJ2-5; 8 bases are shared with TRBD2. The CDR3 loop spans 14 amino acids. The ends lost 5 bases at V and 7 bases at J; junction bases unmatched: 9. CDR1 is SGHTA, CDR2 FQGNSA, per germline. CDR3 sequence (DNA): TGTGCCAGCAGCATGAGCGGGAGAGGGGTGACCCAGTACTTC. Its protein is CASSMSGRGVTQYF.

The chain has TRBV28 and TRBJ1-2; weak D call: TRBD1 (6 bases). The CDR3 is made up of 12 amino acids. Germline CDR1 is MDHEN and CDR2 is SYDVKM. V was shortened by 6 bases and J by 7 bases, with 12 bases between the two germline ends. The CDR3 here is CASRPGQSGYTF. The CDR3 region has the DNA TGTGCCAGCAGACCAGGACAGAGTGGCTACACCTTC.

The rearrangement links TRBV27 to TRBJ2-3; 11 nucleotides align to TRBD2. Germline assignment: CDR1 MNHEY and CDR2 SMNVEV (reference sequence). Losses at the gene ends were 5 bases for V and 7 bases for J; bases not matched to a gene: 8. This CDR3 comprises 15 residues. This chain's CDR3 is CASSPTSGSRYTQYF. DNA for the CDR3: TGTGCCAGCAGTCCTACTAGCGGGAGTCGGTATACGCAGTATTTT.

In DNA, the CDR3 is TGTGCCAGCAGTGAAAGTAATGAGCAGTTCTTC. It yields the protein CASSESNEQFF. V is TRBV6-1 and J is TRBJ2-1; D ambiguous. Trimming took 2 bases from V and 7 from J, leaving 3 bases between them. In germline, CDR1 is MNHNS, CDR2 SASEGT. The CDR3 extends over 11 amino acids.

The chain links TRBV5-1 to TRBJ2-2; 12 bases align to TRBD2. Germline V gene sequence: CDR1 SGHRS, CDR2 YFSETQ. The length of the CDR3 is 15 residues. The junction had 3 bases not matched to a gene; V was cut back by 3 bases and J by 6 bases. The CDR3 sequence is CASSSTSGSAGELFF. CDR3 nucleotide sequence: TGCGCCAGCAGCTCGACTAGCGGGAGTGCCGGGGAGCTGTTTTTT.

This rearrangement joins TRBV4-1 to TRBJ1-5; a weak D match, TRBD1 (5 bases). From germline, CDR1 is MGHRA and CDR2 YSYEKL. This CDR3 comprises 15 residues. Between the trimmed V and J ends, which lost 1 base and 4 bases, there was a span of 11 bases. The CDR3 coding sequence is TGCGCCAGCAGCCAAGGACCAGGGAGGAATCAGCCCCAGCATTTT. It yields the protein CASSQGPGRNQPQHF.

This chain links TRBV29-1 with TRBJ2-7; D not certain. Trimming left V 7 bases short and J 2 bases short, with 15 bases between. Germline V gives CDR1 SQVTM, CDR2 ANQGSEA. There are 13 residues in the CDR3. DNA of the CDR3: TGCAGCGCAAGGGCGTACAGTCCCTACGAGCAGTACTTC. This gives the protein CSARAYSPYEQYF.

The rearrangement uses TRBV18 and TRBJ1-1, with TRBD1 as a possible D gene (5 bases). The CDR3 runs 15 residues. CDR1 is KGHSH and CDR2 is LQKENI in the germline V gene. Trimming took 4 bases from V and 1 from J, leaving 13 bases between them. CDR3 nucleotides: TGTGCCAGCTCACGGGAAGGAAGGGGGAACACTGAAGCTTTCTTT. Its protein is CASSREGRGNTEAFF.

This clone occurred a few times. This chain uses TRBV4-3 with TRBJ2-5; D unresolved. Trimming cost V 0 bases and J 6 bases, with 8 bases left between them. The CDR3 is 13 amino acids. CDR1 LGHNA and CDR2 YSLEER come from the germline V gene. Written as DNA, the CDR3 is TGCGCCAGCAGCCAAGAGCCAGGCAAGACCCAGTACTTC. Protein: CASSQEPGKTQYF.

CDR3 in DNA: TGTGCCAGCAGCTTAGGAACTAGCGCGTCTGGGGCCAACGTCCTGACTTTC. It encodes CASSLGTSASGANVLTF. V gene TRBV11-3 combines with J gene TRBJ2-6; 7 bases line up with TRBD2. The CDR3 consists of 17 residues. CDR1 and CDR2 (germline): SGHNT, YENEEA. The V segment lost 1 base and the J segment 1 base; nucleotides outside the gene matches: 4. Drawing the rest from reference TRBV11-3 and TRBJ2-6, the complete variable domain is EAGVVQSPRYKIIEKKQPVAFWCNPISGHNTLYWYLQNLGQGPELLIRYENEEAVDDSQLPKDRFSAERLKGVDSTLKIQPAELGDSAVYLCASSLGTSASGANVLTFGAGSRLTVL.

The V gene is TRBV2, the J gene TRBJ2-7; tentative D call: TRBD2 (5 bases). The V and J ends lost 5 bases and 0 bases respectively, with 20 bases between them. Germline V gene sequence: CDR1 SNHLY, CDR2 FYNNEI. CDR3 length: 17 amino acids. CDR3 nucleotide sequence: TGTGCCAGCAGTCCCGGAAGTGGCAGACTAAGCTCCTACGAGCAGTACTTC. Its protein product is CASSPGSGRLSSYEQYF. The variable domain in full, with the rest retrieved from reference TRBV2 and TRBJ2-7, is EPEVTQTPSHQVTQMGQEVILRCVPISNHLYFYWYRQILGQKVEFLVSFYNNEISEKSEIFDDQFSVERPDGSNFTLKIRSTKLEDSAMYFCASSPGSGRLSSYEQYFGPGTRLTVT.

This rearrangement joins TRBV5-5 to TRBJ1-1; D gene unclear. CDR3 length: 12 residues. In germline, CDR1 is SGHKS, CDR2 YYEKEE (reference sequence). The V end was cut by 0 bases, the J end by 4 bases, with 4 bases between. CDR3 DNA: TGTGCCAGCAGCTTGGAACTCACTGAAGCTTTCTTT. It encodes CASSLELTEAFF.

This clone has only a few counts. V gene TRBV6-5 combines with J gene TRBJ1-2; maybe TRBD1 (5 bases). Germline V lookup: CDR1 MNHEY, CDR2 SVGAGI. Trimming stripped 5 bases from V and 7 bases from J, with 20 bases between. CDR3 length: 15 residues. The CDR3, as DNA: TGTGCCAGCAGTATGGCGGGGCGGCAGGGTTTTGGCTACACCTTC. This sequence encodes CASSMAGRQGFGYTF.

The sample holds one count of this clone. This CDR3 is CASSVGSIQETQYF. The CDR3 DNA follows: TGTGCCAGCAGCGTTGGGAGTATCCAAGAGACCCAGTACTTC. The chain is built from TRBV5-6 and TRBJ2-5; possibly TRBD2 for D (5 bases). In germline, CDR1 is SGHDT, CDR2 YYEEEE. Trimming took off 4 bases at V and 1 base at J, with 11 bases between the two ends. This CDR3 is built from 14 residues. Looking up the rest from reference TRBV5-6 and TRBJ2-5 gives the full variable domain: DAGVTQSPTHLIKTRGQQVTLRCSPKSGHDTVSWYQQALGQGPQFIFQYYEEEERQRGNFPDRFSGHQFPNYSSELNVNALLLGDSALYLCASSVGSIQETQYFGPGTRLLVL.

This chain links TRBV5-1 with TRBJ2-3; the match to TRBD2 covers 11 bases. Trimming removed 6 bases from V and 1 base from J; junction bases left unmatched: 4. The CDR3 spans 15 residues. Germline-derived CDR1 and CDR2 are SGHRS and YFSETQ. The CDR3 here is CASTLGLAGTDTQYF. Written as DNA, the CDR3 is TGCGCCAGCACCCTGGGACTAGCGGGCACAGATACGCAGTATTTT. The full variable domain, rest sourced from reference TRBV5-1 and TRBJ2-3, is KAGVTQTPRYLIKTRGQQVTLSCSPISGHRSVSWYQQTPGQGLQFLFEYFSETQRNKGNFPGRFSGRQFSNSRSEMNVSTLELGDSALYLCASTLGLAGTDTQYFGPGTRLTVL.

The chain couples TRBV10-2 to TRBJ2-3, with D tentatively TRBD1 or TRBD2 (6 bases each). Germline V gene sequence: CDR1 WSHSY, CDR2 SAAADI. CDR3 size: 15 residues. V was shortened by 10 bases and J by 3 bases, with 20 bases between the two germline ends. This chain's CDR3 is CATTYSGAGTDTQYF. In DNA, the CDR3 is TGCGCCACCACCTATTCAGGGGCGGGAACAGATACGCAGTATTTT.

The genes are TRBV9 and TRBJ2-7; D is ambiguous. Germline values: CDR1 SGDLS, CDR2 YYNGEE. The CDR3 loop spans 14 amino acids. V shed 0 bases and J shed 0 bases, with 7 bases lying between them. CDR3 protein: CASSVASHSYEQYF. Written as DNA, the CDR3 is TGTGCCAGCAGCGTAGCTTCACACTCCTACGAGCAGTACTTC.

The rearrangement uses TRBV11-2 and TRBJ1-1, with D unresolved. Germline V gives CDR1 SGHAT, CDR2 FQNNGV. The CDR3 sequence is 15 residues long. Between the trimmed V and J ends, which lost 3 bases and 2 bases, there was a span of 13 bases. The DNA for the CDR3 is TGTGCCAGCAGCTTTAGCGGAATTGGAAACACTGAAGCTTTCTTT. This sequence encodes CASSFSGIGNTEAFF.

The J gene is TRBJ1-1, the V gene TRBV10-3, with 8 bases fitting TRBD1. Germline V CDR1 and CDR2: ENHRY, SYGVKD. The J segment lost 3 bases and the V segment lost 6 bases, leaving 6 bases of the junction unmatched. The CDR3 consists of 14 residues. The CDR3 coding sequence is TGTGCCATCAGAAGACAGGGGTTGGACACTGAAGCTTTCTTT. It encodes CAIRRQGLDTEAFF.

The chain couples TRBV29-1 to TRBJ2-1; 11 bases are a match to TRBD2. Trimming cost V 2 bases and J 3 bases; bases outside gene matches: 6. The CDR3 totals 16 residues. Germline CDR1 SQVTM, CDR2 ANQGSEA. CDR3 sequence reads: CSVELGTSGFYNEQFF. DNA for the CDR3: TGCAGCGTTGAACTAGGGACTAGCGGTTTCTACAATGAGCAGTTCTTC.

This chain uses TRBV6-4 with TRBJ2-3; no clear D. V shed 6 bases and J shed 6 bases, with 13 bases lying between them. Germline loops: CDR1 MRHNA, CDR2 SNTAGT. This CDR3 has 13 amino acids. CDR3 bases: TGTGCCAGCAGCTTCGTACGAGAGGATACGCAGTATTTT. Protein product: CASSFVREDTQYF.

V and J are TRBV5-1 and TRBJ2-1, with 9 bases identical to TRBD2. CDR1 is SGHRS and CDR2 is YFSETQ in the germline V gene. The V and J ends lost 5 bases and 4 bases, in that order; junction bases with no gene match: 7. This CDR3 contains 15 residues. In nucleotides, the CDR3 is TGCGCCAGCAGATCAACTAGCGGGCCTTACAATGAGCAGTTCTTC. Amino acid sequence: CASRSTSGPYNEQFF.

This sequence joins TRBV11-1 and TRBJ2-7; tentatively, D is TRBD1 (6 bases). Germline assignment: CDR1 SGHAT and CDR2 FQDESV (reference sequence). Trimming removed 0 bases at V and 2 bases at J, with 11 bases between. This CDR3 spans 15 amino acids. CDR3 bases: TGTGCCAGCAGCTTAGCTCTGGACAGCCCCTACGAGCAGTACTTC. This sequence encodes CASSLALDSPYEQYF.